Presented here are 13 T cell receptor beta chains from one specimen sequenced in a study of blood T cell repertoires in COVID-19. Clones were sequenced by immunoSEQ multiplex PCR, and TCRdb holds only the in-frame ones, with some missing. This sample has approximately 330,000 clones, with roughly 90% found just once. Material for sequencing was peripheral blood. The receptors shown here come from a woman in her fifties or sixties with active or convalescent COVID-19.

The V and J genes are TRBV5-5 and TRBJ2-3; D ambiguous. CDR3 length: 14 amino acids. Germline loops: CDR1 SGHKS, CDR2 YYEKEE (reference sequence). The V end lost 2 bases, the J end lost 1 base, and 8 bases lay between the germline ends. CDR3: CASSLPGGTDTQYF. The CDR3, as DNA: TGTGCCAGCAGCTTACCCGGAGGCACAGATACGCAGTATTTT.

The gene calls are TRBV9 and TRBJ1-4, with D tentatively TRBD1 (6 bases). The length of the CDR3 is 13 residues. Looked up from germline, CDR1 is SGDLS and CDR2 is YYNGEE. Trimming stripped 3 bases from V and 8 bases from J, with 11 bases between. The CDR3 sequence: CASSAGDKEKLFF. The CDR3 DNA is TGTGCCAGCAGCGCCGGGGACAAGGAAAAACTGTTTTTT. Complete variable domain (other parts from reference TRBV9 and TRBJ1-4): DSGVTQTPKHLITATGQRVTLRCSPRSGDLSVYWYQQSLDQGLQFLIQYYNGEERAKGNILERFSAQQFPDLHSELNLSSLELGDSALYFCASSAGDKEKLFFGSGTQLSVL.

This chain connects TRBV15 to TRBJ1-1, with 7 positions matching TRBD1. CDR3 length: 13 residues. Losses at the gene ends were 5 bases for V and 6 bases for J; bases not matched to a gene: 6. Germline V gene data show CDR1 as LNHNV and CDR2 as YYDKDF (reference sequence). CDR3 bases: TGTGCCACCAGCCTACCCGGACAGGCTGAAGCTTTCTTT. It specifies CATSLPGQAEAFF.

The rearrangement links TRBV10-3 to TRBJ1-3; perhaps TRBD1 as D (6 bases). V lost 0 bases and J lost 2, with 8 bases in between. The CDR3 has 15 residues. Germline-derived CDR1 and CDR2 are ENHRY and SYGVKD. The CDR3 loop is CAISESRGTGNTIYF. The DNA for the CDR3 is TGTGCCATCAGTGAGTCCAGGGGAACTGGAAACACCATATATTTT.

V and J are TRBV12-3 or TRBV12-4 and TRBJ1-5; tentatively, D is TRBD1 (5 bases). CDR3 size: 13 residues. The V and J ends lost 2 bases and 7 bases respectively, with 9 bases between them. CDR3 DNA sequence: TGTGCCAGCAGTTTACACGGGGGGCAGCCCCAGCATTTT. Translation: CASSLHGGQPQHF.

The chain links TRBV5-1 to TRBJ2-5; 7 nucleotides line up with TRBD1. V was clipped by 0 bases and J by 0 bases; unmatched bases: 8. This CDR3 comprises 17 residues. Germline V lookup: CDR1 SGHRS, CDR2 YFSETQ. CDR3 sequence: CASSLGTGTDYQETQYF. DNA of the CDR3: TGCGCCAGCAGCTTGGGTACCGGGACAGATTACCAAGAGACCCAGTACTTC.

The genes are TRBV15 and TRBJ1-4, with D hard to call. The germline V gene encodes CDR1 LNHNV and CDR2 YYDKDF (reference sequence). CDR3 size: 16 residues. The ends were cut back, 0 bases at V and 3 bases at J, with 11 bases in the middle. The CDR3 bases are TGTGCCACCAGCAGAGAGATCTCGGCGGCTAATGAAAAACTGTTTTTT. As protein: CATSREISAANEKLFF.

The chain couples TRBV30 to TRBJ2-5; D is unclear. The V end lost 3 bases, the J end lost 3 bases, and 14 bases lay between the germline ends. CDR1 is GTSNPN, CDR2 SVGIG, per germline (reference sequence). The CDR3 loop spans 14 amino acids. CDR3 DNA: TGTGCCTGGAGCACTCCGCGGCCCGAAGAGACCCAGTACTTC. It specifies CAWSTPRPEETQYF.

V gene TRBV27 combines with J gene TRBJ2-7; 7 bases agree with TRBD2. Losses at the gene ends were 6 bases for V and 0 bases for J; bases not matched to a gene: 8. The CDR3 is 15 amino acids. The V gene's germline CDR1 is MNHEY and CDR2 SMNVEV (reference sequence). The chain's CDR3 is CASRPERDYSYEQYF. CDR3 in DNA: TGTGCCAGCAGACCTGAAAGGGACTACTCCTACGAGCAGTACTTC.

This chain connects TRBV11-2 to TRBJ1-2; 7 bases line up with TRBD1. This CDR3 region has 15 residues. Germline V lookup: CDR1 SGHAT, CDR2 FQNNGV. V lost 0 bases, J lost 9 bases, and 10 bases stayed unmatched. The CDR3 reads CASSLDRARQGSYTF. In DNA, the CDR3 is TGTGCCAGCAGCTTAGACAGGGCCCGACAGGGAAGCTACACCTTC.

This clone has just a few counts. The chain carries TRBV24-1 and TRBJ2-3, with 7 nucleotides matching TRBD2. Per the germline V gene, CDR1 is KGHDR and CDR2 is SFDVKD. The CDR3 runs to 16 residues. J was trimmed by 3 bases and V by 0 bases; bases with no gene match: 5. The CDR3 region is CATSDLKAGATDTQYF. The CDR3 DNA follows: TGTGCCACCAGTGATTTGAAGGCGGGAGCTACAGATACGCAGTATTTT.

J is TRBJ1-5 and V is TRBV6-5; D not resolved. V was trimmed by 3 bases and J by 5 bases, leaving 14 bases between them. Germline lookup yields CDR1 MNHEY and CDR2 SVGAGI. CDR3 length: 15 residues. The CDR3 nucleotides read TGTGCCAGCAGTTATCCCGAGAAGTATCATCAGCCCCAGCATTTT. It translates to CASSYPEKYHQPQHF.

The chain carries TRBV15 and TRBJ2-1, with 12 nucleotides matching TRBD2. Germline V gives CDR1 LNHNV, CDR2 YYDKDF (reference sequence). The CDR3 extends over 16 amino acids. V was clipped by 4 bases and J by 4 bases; unmatched bases: 5. CDR3 sequence reads: CATSKLAGGLYNEQFF. The CDR3 coding sequence is TGTGCCACCAGCAAGCTAGCGGGGGGGCTTTACAATGAGCAGTTCTTC.